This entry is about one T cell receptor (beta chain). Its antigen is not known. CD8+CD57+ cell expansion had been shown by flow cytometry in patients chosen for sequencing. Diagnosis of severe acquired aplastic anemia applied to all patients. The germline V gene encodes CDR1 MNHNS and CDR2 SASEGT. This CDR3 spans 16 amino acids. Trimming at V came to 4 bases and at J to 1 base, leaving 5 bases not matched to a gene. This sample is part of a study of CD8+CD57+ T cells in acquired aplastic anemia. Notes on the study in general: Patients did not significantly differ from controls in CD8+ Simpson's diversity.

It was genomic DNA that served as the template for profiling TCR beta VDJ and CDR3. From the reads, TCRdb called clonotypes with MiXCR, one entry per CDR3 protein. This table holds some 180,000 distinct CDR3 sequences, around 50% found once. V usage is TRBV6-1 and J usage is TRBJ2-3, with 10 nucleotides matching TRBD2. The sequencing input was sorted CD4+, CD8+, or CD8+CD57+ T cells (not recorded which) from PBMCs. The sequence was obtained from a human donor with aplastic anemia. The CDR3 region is CASSVLAGVGTDTQYF. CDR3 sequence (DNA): TGTGCCAGCAGTGTCCTAGCGGGAGTCGGCACAGATACGCAGTATTTT.